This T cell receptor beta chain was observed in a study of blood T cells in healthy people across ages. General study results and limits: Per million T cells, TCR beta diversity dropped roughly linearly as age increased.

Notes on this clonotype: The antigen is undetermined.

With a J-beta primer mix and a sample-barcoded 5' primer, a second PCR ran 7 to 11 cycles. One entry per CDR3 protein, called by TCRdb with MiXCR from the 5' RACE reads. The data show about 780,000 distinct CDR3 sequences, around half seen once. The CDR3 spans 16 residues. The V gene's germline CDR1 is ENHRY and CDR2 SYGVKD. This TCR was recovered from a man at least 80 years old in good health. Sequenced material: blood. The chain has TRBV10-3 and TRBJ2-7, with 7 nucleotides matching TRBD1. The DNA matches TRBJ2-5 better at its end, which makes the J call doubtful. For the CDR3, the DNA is TGTGCCATCAGTGAGTCACTAGGGACAGTGGGAGAGACCCAGTACTTC. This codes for CAISESLGTVGETQYF.